These 26 T cell receptor beta chains came from one sample sequenced in a study of cytotoxic CD8 clonotypes in ibrutinib-treated CLL. The method was immunoSEQ multiplex PCR; TCRdb's version includes in-frame clones alone and lacks a portion of them. Of 130,000 to 150,000 clones listed, roughly 83% are singletons. This sample comprised PBMCs, obtained after 12 months of ibrutinib treatment. These receptors originate from a human donor with chronic lymphocytic leukemia.

The rearrangement uses TRBV5-8 and TRBJ1-1; TRBD1 aligns across 8 bases. The germline CDR1 and CDR2 sequences are SGHTS and YDEGEE. The CDR3 consists of 16 residues. V shed 4 bases, J shed 5 bases, and the junction held 13 bases outside the gene matches. CDR3 in DNA: TGTGCCAGCAGCATCCATGACAGGGGAGCTAGGACTGAAGCTTTCTTT. Translating gives CASSIHDRGARTEAFF.

The V and J genes are TRBV4-3 and TRBJ1-2, with D possibly being TRBD1 (6 bases). CDR3 length: 18 residues. Trimming stripped 0 bases from V and 6 bases from J, with 23 bases between. In germline, CDR1 is LGHNA, CDR2 YSLEER. Here the CDR3 DNA reads TGCGCCAGCAGCCAAGAGAACCAGATAATTCCCTCAGGGGATGGCTACACCTTC. Its protein is CASSQENQIIPSGDGYTF.

The chain uses TRBV7-8 and TRBJ2-2, with TRBD2 identical over 9 bases. Trimming removed 6 bases from V and 5 bases from J; junction bases left unmatched: 7. The V gene's germline CDR1 is SGHVS and CDR2 FQNEAQ. The CDR3 has 15 amino acids. The DNA for the CDR3 is TGTGCCAGCAGAACTAGCGGGTCGCGTACCGGGGAGCTGTTTTTT. This gives the protein CASRTSGSRTGELFF.

The DNA of the CDR3 is TGTGCCAGCAGGGTTGGAAGCTCTGGGGCCAACGTCCTGACTTTC. Amino acids: CASRVGSSGANVLTF. This chain links TRBV2 with TRBJ2-6; no firm D call. Germline V lookup: CDR1 SNHLY, CDR2 FYNNEI. V was trimmed by 6 bases and J by 0 bases, leaving 9 bases between them. CDR3 length equals 15 residues.

The V gene is TRBV9, the J gene TRBJ2-2; 9 positions match TRBD2. The CDR3 spans 15 residues. Per germline, CDR1 SGDLS and CDR2 YYNGEE. Unmatched junction bases numbered 3, after V lost 1 base and J lost 5 bases. This CDR3 reads CASSVTLAGTGELFF. CDR3 nucleotide sequence: TGTGCCAGCAGCGTAACTCTAGCGGGAACCGGGGAGCTGTTTTTT.

The chain combines TRBV6-1 with TRBJ2-7; D is unclear. This CDR3 is built from 14 residues. Per germline, CDR1 MNHNS and CDR2 SASEGT. V gave up 6 bases and J gave up 4 bases, with 16 bases separating them. The CDR3 sequence is CASRPTRQWYEQYF. CDR3 DNA: TGTGCCAGCAGGCCGACCCGCCAGTGGTACGAGCAGTACTTC.

The chain links TRBV30 to TRBJ1-2; a possible D gene is TRBD1 (6 bases). Trimming left V 7 bases short and J 4 bases short, with 13 bases between. CDR1 GTSNPN and CDR2 SVGIG come from the germline V gene (reference sequence). The CDR3 is made up of 12 amino acids. CDR3 nucleotides: TGTGCCTTACAGGGTTTGGGCTATGGCTACACCTTC. Translating it yields CALQGLGYGYTF.

V gene TRBV11-3 combines with J gene TRBJ2-7; 8 nucleotides align to TRBD1. The CDR3 runs 14 residues. Trimming at V came to 5 bases and at J to 4 bases, leaving 7 bases not matched to a gene. Germline assignment: CDR1 SGHNT and CDR2 YENEEA. Here the CDR3 reads CASSPWTGNYEQYF. In nucleotides, the CDR3 is TGTGCCAGCAGCCCCTGGACAGGGAATTACGAGCAGTACTTC.

The chain uses TRBV28 and TRBJ2-6; perhaps TRBD2 as D (6 bases). Per germline, CDR1 MDHEN and CDR2 SYDVKM. This CDR3 has 17 residues. The V end lost 2 bases, the J end lost 3 bases, and 14 bases lay between the germline ends. The CDR3, as DNA: TGTGCCAGCAGTTTAGGAGGGTTACTGTTTGGGGCCAACGTCCTGACTTTC. It is translated as CASSLGGLLFGANVLTF.

The chain joins TRBV7-3 to TRBJ2-7; 7 bases align to TRBD2. V lost 2 bases and J lost 6; bases outside the gene matches: 7. Germline V gene lookup returns CDR1 SGHTA and CDR2 FQGTGA. The length of the CDR3 is 14 residues. The DNA of the CDR3 is TGTGCCAGCAGCTTAGAGGCGGGAGTGGTCGAGCAGTACTTC. Protein sequence: CASSLEAGVVEQYF.

This clone was seen a handful of times. The chain links TRBV7-9 to TRBJ2-7; TRBD2 matches 13 bases. CDR1 SEHNR and CDR2 FQNEAQ come from the germline V gene (reference sequence). The J segment lost 7 bases and the V segment lost 5 bases, leaving 11 bases of the junction unmatched. The CDR3 runs 16 residues. The CDR3 region is CASSPGLAGVGREQYF. The CDR3 region has the DNA TGTGCCAGCAGCCCAGGACTAGCGGGAGTTGGTCGGGAGCAGTACTTC.

This chain joins TRBV4-3 and TRBJ1-5; no firm D call. Germline CDR1 reads LGHNA; CDR2 reads YSLEER. V lost 1 base and J 6 bases, leaving 13 bases between the germline ends. The CDR3 has 15 residues. CDR3 DNA: TGCGCCAGCAGCCAAGTCGGCGGGGTCGGTCAGCCCCAGCATTTT. Translated: CASSQVGGVGQPQHF.

The chain employs TRBV28 and TRBJ2-5; D is uncertain. Germline V lookup: CDR1 MDHEN, CDR2 SYDVKM. This CDR3 has 14 residues. V was shortened by 2 bases and J by 3 bases, with 10 bases between the two germline ends. The CDR3 loop is CASSLAGKKETQYF. For the CDR3, the DNA is TGTGCCAGCAGTTTAGCTGGTAAAAAAGAGACCCAGTACTTC.

This chain joins TRBV2 and TRBJ2-5; no reliable D call. The CDR3 length is 14 residues. V was cut by 2 bases and J by 2 bases, with 9 bases left in between. CDR1 is SNHLY and CDR2 is FYNNEI in the germline V gene. This CDR3 reads CASSELTTQETQYF. The CDR3 coding sequence is TGTGCCAGCAGTGAATTAACTACTCAAGAGACCCAGTACTTC. The entire variable domain, with the rest obtained from reference TRBV2 and TRBJ2-5, is as follows: EPEVTQTPSHQVTQMGQEVILRCVPISNHLYFYWYRQILGQKVEFLVSFYNNEISEKSEIFDDQFSVERPDGSNFTLKIRSTKLEDSAMYFCASSELTTQETQYFGPGTRLLVL.

This rearrangement joins TRBV7-2 to TRBJ1-1; 7 bases align to TRBD1. V shed 5 bases and J 6 bases; nucleotides not matched to a gene: 12. Germline values: CDR1 SGHTA, CDR2 FQGNSA. The CDR3 extends over 15 amino acids. CDR3 in amino acids: CASSKDRTELSEAFF. For the CDR3, the DNA is TGTGCCAGCAGCAAGGACAGGACCGAATTATCTGAAGCTTTCTTT. Filled out from reference TRBV7-2 and TRBJ1-1, the complete variable domain reads GAGVSQSPSNKVTEKGKDVELRCDPISGHTALYWYRQSLGQGLEFLIYFQGNSAPDKSGLPSDRFSAERTGGSVSTLTIQRTQQEDSAVYLCASSKDRTELSEAFFGQGTRLTVV.

The rearrangement links TRBV4-1 to TRBJ1-5, with 8 bases fitting TRBD1. CDR1 MGHRA and CDR2 YSYEKL come from the germline V gene. The length of the CDR3 is 15 residues. Trimming cost V 0 bases and J 5 bases; bases outside gene matches: 3. CDR3 in amino acids: CASSQEVTGDQPQHF. The CDR3 region has the DNA TGCGCCAGCAGCCAAGAGGTGACAGGGGATCAGCCCCAGCATTTT.

This chain links TRBV7-3 with TRBJ2-3; unclear D gene. The CDR3 has 13 residues. Germline V gene sequence: CDR1 SGHTA, CDR2 FQGTGA. V gave up 2 bases and J gave up 2 bases, with 5 bases separating them. DNA for the CDR3: TGTGCCAGCAGCTTAGCTCTCACAGATACGCAGTATTTT. As protein: CASSLALTDTQYF.

The chain links TRBV7-3 to TRBJ2-1; tentatively, D is TRBD1 or TRBD2 (5 bases each). V was pared by 1 base and J by 0 bases, with 7 bases between. Per germline, CDR1 SGHTA and CDR2 FQGTGA. The CDR3 has 15 residues. The CDR3 DNA reads TGTGCCAGCAGCTTAAGAGGGACCTCCTACAATGAGCAGTTCTTC. Protein sequence: CASSLRGTSYNEQFF.

The V gene is TRBV7-2, the J gene TRBJ2-7; D gene uncertain. Trimming left V 1 base short and J 6 bases short, with 22 bases between. CDR1 and CDR2 (germline): SGHTA, FQGNSA. The CDR3 totals 17 residues. CDR3: CASSLGGNSAFPGEQYF. The DNA for the CDR3 is TGTGCCAGCAGCTTAGGTGGCAACTCGGCGTTCCCCGGCGAGCAGTACTTC.

The V and J genes are TRBV2 and TRBJ2-7, with unresolved D. With 4 bases removed from V and 7 bases from J, the gap between germline ends came to 8 bases. The CDR3 spans 11 residues. Germline CDR1 reads SNHLY; CDR2 reads FYNNEI. DNA of the CDR3: TGTGCCAGCAGTGCTTCCCGGGAGCAGTACTTC. It yields the protein CASSASREQYF.

The rearrangement links TRBV7-9 to TRBJ2-1; 9 bases are a match to TRBD1. The germline V gene has CDR1 SEHNR and CDR2 FQNEAQ (reference sequence). The CDR3 is 15 residues long. V gave up 1 base and J gave up 6 bases; unmatched junction bases: 4. CDR3 sequence reads: CASSLGDRVPNEQFF. In nucleotides, the CDR3 is TGTGCCAGCAGCTTAGGGGACAGGGTCCCCAATGAGCAGTTCTTC.

This rearrangement joins TRBV12-5 to TRBJ2-6; D ambiguous. From germline, CDR1 is LGHNT and CDR2 FRNRAP. V lost 2 bases and J 11 bases, leaving 10 bases between the germline ends. There are 13 residues in the CDR3. The DNA for the CDR3 is TGTGCTAGTGGTTTGTCGACTGTCTACGTCCTGACTTTC. This encodes CASGLSTVYVLTF.

The chain is built from TRBV7-2 and TRBJ2-7, with 9 bases that match TRBD2. Germline V gene sequence: CDR1 SGHTA, CDR2 FQGNSA. This CDR3 spans 14 amino acids. Trimming at V came to 1 base and at J to 4 bases, leaving 2 bases not matched to a gene. CDR3 loop: CASSLGLAEYEQYF. The CDR3 DNA follows: TGTGCCAGCAGCTTAGGACTAGCGGAATACGAGCAGTACTTC.

This clone turned up a few times. The chain combines TRBV7-9 with TRBJ1-3; D not certain. The CDR3 is made up of 15 amino acids. Per the germline V gene, CDR1 is SEHNR and CDR2 is FQNEAQ (reference sequence). With 5 bases removed from V and 0 bases from J, the gap between germline ends came to 11 bases. The CDR3 DNA is TGTGCCAGCAGCCCGAGGAGCAGCTCTGGAAACACCATATATTTT. Residues: CASSPRSSSGNTIYF.

This clone was recorded only once. The chain combines TRBV5-1 with TRBJ1-1, with 7 bases matching TRBD1. The CDR3 has 14 residues. The V gene end was trimmed by 0 bases and the J gene end by 1 base; junction bases not matched to a gene: 0. CDR1 is SGHRS, CDR2 YFSETQ, per germline. Written as DNA, the CDR3 is TGCGCCAGCAGCTTGGGGGACAGGAACACTGAAGCTTTCTTT. Residues: CASSLGDRNTEAFF.

This sequence joins TRBV28 and TRBJ1-1; D not certain. The germline gives CDR1 MDHEN, CDR2 SYDVKM. V was trimmed by 4 bases and J by 7 bases, leaving 7 bases between them. The CDR3 totals 11 residues. CDR3 amino acids: CASSWGIEAFF. CDR3 nucleotides: TGTGCCAGCAGTTGGGGAATTGAAGCTTTCTTT.